This T cell receptor beta chain was sequenced for a study of blood T cell repertoires in COVID-19 (dated by TCRdb to the early 2020s). Looking at the study overall: The collaborator samples originated in the United States, Italy and Spain and spanned the acute and convalescent phases of COVID-19. Nearly every sample came with metadata listing a de-identified subject ID, COVID-19 status, age in years and sex. The samples were drawn from the first 160 participants of the ongoing ImmuneRACE study and from 1,254 subjects provided by 6 global collaborators. The material from the prospective study consisted of cDNA or gDNA derived from T cells, B-cell-depleted T cells, or PBMCs. Where available, HLA class I and class II types were taken from metadata supplied by the sample provider and were not determined by assay-based typing. The repertoires were released in a freely available public database intended as a resource for research on the immune response to SARS-CoV-2. Deeply sampled blood TCRbeta repertoires from subjects exposed to, actively infected with, or recovered from COVID-19 were included in the dataset. Overall results and qualifications from the work: How much clinical and demographic metadata was included differed by source and by participant, and the metadata was provided uncurated.

At the junction V is shortened by 3 bases and J by 3 bases, with 8 bases in between. As encoded in the germline V gene (reference sequence), CDR1 is LNHNV while CDR2 is YYDKDF. Taken from cysteine to phenylalanine, the CDR3 has 13 residues. Of the read, only the CDR3 DNA is kept; its 39 bases are in frame from base 1. This clone was recorded once. The antigen it recognizes is unknown. No much larger clonotype is one base removed from it; base qualities were not supplied. The immunoSEQ Assay, a bias-controlled multiplex PCR, was used to amplify TCRbeta CDR3 regions from genomic DNA. Per the authors' processing: Within the assay, amplification of reference gene primers was used to estimate how many nucleated cells each sample contained. Sequence reads were collapsed and filtered to measure the absolute abundance of every unique TCRbeta CDR3 rearrangement. For each sample, productive Simpson clonality was calculated by taking the square root of Simpson's diversity index across productive rearrangements. TCRdb took over this immuneACCESS table, retaining in-frame rearrangements with V and J assigned. Such tables are incomplete; in checked studies, under half of the missing clones stem from an unresolved V gene, and the remainder is unexplained. V and J calls and clone size are as listed in that table; D and trimming were resolved from the DNA. This sample has nearly 350,000 clones in its table, and approximately 90% of those were observed once. The ten biggest clones cover under 3.5% of the sample.

A second Seattle source provided samples from volunteer blood donors who had recovered from COVID-19. The collaborating institutions used their own protocols to collect whole blood in K2EDTA tubes. For TCRbeta analysis, collaborators shipped samples as frozen whole blood, isolated PBMCs, or DNA extracted from either of those sample types. The sequenced sample was peripheral blood. The rearranged segments are TRBV15 and TRBJ2-5; there is no confident call for the D gene. The sequence came from a woman aged 18 to 35 who had recovered from COVID-19. The nucleotide sequence is given as TGTGCCACCAGCAGGTCGCTAGAAGAGACCCAGTACTTC. The encoded protein is CATSRSLEETQYF.